Shown below are 7 T cell receptor beta chains from a single sample sequenced in a study of blood T cell repertoires in COVID-19. The protocol was immunoSEQ multiplex PCR, while the TCRdb copy is restricted to in-frame clones and leaves out a portion. Among fewer than 200,000 clones listed, less than 90% were seen once. Sequencing was performed on PBMCs or T cells enriched from blood (not recorded which). Receptors originate from a human donor with acute COVID-19. The donor label of this sample is uncertain.

The V and J genes are TRBV11-2 and TRBJ1-3, with D maybe TRBD1 (6 bases). The V end lost 0 bases, the J end lost 0 bases, and 6 bases lay between the germline ends. In germline, CDR1 is SGHAT, CDR2 FQNNGV. This CDR3 is 15 amino acids long. CDR3 sequence reads: CASSLEDSSGNTIYF. In nucleotides, the CDR3 is TGTGCCAGCAGCTTAGAGGACAGCTCTGGAAACACCATATATTTT.

This rearrangement joins TRBV19 to TRBJ2-3, with 7 bases fitting TRBD2. Per germline, CDR1 LNHDA and CDR2 SQIVND (reference sequence). The CDR3 is 15 amino acids. The trim removed 1 base at V and 2 bases at J, leaving 3 bases unmatched. The CDR3 DNA reads TGTGCCAGTAGTATAGGACTAGCCCCCACAGATACGCAGTATTTT. Translated: CASSIGLAPTDTQYF.

The V and J genes are TRBV6-2 or TRBV6-3 and TRBJ1-2; D uncertain. Trimming stripped 2 bases from V and 3 bases from J, with 7 bases between. Per germline, CDR1 MNHEY and CDR2 SVGEGT. The CDR3 sequence is 13 residues long. This CDR3 reads CASSYGLYYGYTF. DNA of the CDR3: TGTGCCAGCAGTTACGGCCTCTACTATGGCTACACCTTC.

This chain uses TRBV29-1 with TRBJ1-1; weak D call: TRBD1 (5 bases). The CDR3 sequence is 14 residues long. With 4 bases removed from V and 4 bases from J, the gap between germline ends came to 16 bases. The germline gives CDR1 SQVTM, CDR2 ANQGSEA. CDR3 nucleotide sequence: TGCAGCGTTGTATTTCCCCTAAGGGGCACTGAAGCTTTCTTT. Translating it yields CSVVFPLRGTEAFF.

This sequence joins TRBV2 and TRBJ2-7; D is unclear. There are 12 residues in the CDR3. The germline V gene has CDR1 SNHLY and CDR2 FYNNEI. V was pared by 6 bases and J by 7 bases, with 13 bases between. This chain's CDR3 is CASSQNLEEQYF. In DNA form, the CDR3 reads TGTGCCAGCAGCCAAAATCTGGAGGAGCAGTACTTC.

The chain combines TRBV6-5 with TRBJ2-1; TRBD2 matches 9 bases. The trim removed 6 bases at V and 8 bases at J, leaving 8 bases unmatched. Germline loops: CDR1 MNHEY, CDR2 SVGAGI. The CDR3 sequence is 14 residues long. This CDR3 reads CASSFSGGDDEQFF. CDR3 coding DNA: TGTGCCAGCAGCTTTAGCGGGGGCGACGATGAGCAGTTCTTC.

This clone was found a few times. V gene TRBV5-1 combines with J gene TRBJ1-1, with a possible D match to TRBD1 (5 bases). Germline CDR1 and CDR2: SGHRS and YFSETQ. The length of the CDR3 is 16 residues. The ends were cut back, 0 bases at V and 1 base at J, with 13 bases in the middle. DNA of the CDR3: TGCGCCAGCAGCTTGGCCTGGGGCGGAAGGAACACTGAAGCTTTCTTT. Residues: CASSLAWGGRNTEAFF.